Listed below are T cell receptor beta chains from one sample, sequenced in a study of T cell changes during pregnancy in multiple sclerosis. Data came from immunoSEQ multiplex PCR; TCRdb stores just in-frame clones and leaves some out. Among over 50,000 clones listed, under 95% were seen once. Source: peripheral blood, taken in the third trimester of pregnancy. The receptors derive from a female donor in good health, enrolled as a control in a pregnancy study. The CDR3 runs from the conserved cysteine through the conserved F or W. Fields, in order: V gene, D gene, J gene, clone size, CDR3 protein, CDR3 DNA. A D gene is named only where the DNA matches it firmly. Clone size appears in some rows only: once, few, many, or a class for an expanded clone.

>TRBV11-1|.|TRBJ2-7|once
CASSPARGGAYEQYF
TGTGCCAGCAGCCCAGCCCGAGGGGGAGCCTACGAGCAGTACTTC
>TRBV7-2|TRBD2|TRBJ2-3|.
CASSWGTSGFTDTQYF
TGTGCCAGCAGCTGGGGGACTAGCGGGTTCACAGATACGCAGTATTTT
>TRBV7-3|.|TRBJ2-2|.
CASSPRVSTANTGELFF
TGTGCCAGCAGCCCCCGGGTGTCGACAGCGAACACCGGGGAGCTGTTTTTT
>TRBV4-3|.|TRBJ2-2|.
CASSPQTGNTGELFF
TGCGCCAGCAGCCCACAGACAGGGAACACCGGGGAGCTGTTTTTT
>TRBV9|TRBD2|TRBJ2-3|.
CASSVGGEGRDTQYF
TGTGCCAGCAGCGTGGGGGGGGAAGGACGGGATACGCAGTATTTT
>TRBV27|TRBD1|TRBJ1-6|.
CASSIRQGFFSYNSPLHF
TGTGCCAGCAGTATACGACAGGGGTTCTTCTCCTATAATTCACCCCTCCACTTT
>TRBV9|.|TRBJ1-1|.
CASSVAPRTQGHTEAFF
TGTGCCAGCAGCGTAGCCCCCCGGACGCAGGGTCACACTGAAGCTTTCTTT
>TRBV10-2|.|TRBJ2-5|.
CASSEVARAETQYF
TGCGCCAGCAGTGAGGTCGCGCGCGCGGAGACCCAGTACTTC
>TRBV7-2|.|TRBJ1-5|.
CASSLGGGGLSNQPQHF
TGTGCCAGCAGCTTAGGGGGAGGGGGGCTGAGCAATCAGCCCCAGCATTTT
>TRBV7-8|TRBD1|TRBJ1-4|.
CASSRTAGGLGEKLFF
TGTGCCAGCAGCCGCACTGCAGGGGGCCTAGGTGAAAAACTGTTTTTT
>TRBV27|TRBD1|TRBJ2-3|.
CASSFYSGGSDTQYF
TGTGCCAGCAGTTTTTACTCAGGGGGCTCAGATACGCAGTATTTT
>TRBV15|TRBD1|TRBJ1-2|.
CATSRTPTQGQDGYTF
TGTGCCACCAGCAGGACCCCTACCCAGGGACAGGATGGCTACACCTTC
>TRBV30|.|TRBJ1-1|few
CAWRNRADTEAFF
TGTGCCTGGAGAAACAGGGCGGACACTGAAGCTTTCTTT
>TRBV7-2|TRBD1|TRBJ2-7|.
CASSWDSPIPRQYF
TGTGCCAGCAGCTGGGACAGCCCTATCCCTCGGCAGTACTTC
>TRBV28|TRBD1|TRBJ1-5|.
CASSLRGQGDQPQHF
TGTGCCAGCAGTTTACGGGGACAGGGTGATCAGCCCCAGCATTTT
>TRBV11-2|TRBD1|TRBJ2-7|.
CASSLGGQKTYEQYF
TGTGCCAGCAGCTTAGGGGGACAGAAGACTTACGAGCAGTACTTC
>TRBV11-2|TRBD2|TRBJ2-1|.
CASSFTAGGAYNEQFF
TGTGCCAGCAGCTTTACAGCGGGGGGAGCCTACAATGAGCAGTTCTTC
>TRBV6-5|.|TRBJ1-1|.
CASRASGQLSEAFF
TGTGCCAGCAGGGCCTCCGGACAGTTAAGTGAAGCTTTCTTT
>TRBV7-7|TRBD2|TRBJ2-1|.
CASSRLAGGFYNEQFF
TGTGCTAGCAGTCGACTAGCGGGGGGGTTTTACAATGAGCAGTTCTTC
>TRBV9|.|TRBJ2-1|.
CASSVRGVYNEQFF
TGTGCCAGCAGCGTAAGGGGCGTCTACAATGAGCAGTTCTTC